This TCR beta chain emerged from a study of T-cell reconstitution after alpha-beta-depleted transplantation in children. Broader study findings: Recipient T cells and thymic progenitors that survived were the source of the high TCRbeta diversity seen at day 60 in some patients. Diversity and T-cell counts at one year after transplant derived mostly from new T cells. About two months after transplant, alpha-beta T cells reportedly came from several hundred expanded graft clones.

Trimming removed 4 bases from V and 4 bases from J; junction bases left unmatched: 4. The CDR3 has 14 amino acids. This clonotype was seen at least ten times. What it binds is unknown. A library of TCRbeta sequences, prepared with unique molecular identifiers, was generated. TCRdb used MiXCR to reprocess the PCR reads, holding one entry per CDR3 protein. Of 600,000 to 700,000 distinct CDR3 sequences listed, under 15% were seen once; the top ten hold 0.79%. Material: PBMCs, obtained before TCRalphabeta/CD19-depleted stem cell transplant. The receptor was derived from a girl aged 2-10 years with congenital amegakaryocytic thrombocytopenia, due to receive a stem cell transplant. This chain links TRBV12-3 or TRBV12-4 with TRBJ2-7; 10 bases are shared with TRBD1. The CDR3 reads CASSSTGGKYEQYF. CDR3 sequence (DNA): TGTGCCAGCAGTTCGACAGGGGGCAAGTACGAGCAGTACTTC.